Shown below are 26 T cell receptor beta chains from a single sample sequenced in a study of cytotoxic CD8 clonotypes in ibrutinib-treated CLL (dated by TCRdb to about 2021). To prepare the library, the immunoSEQ multiplex PCR assay was applied. TCRdb provides this immuneACCESS table in a form limited to in-frame rearrangements. Some clones are lacking; in checked studies, under half of them reflect an unresolved V gene, and why the rest are absent is not known. Here the sample has approximately 300,000 clones; more than 65% occur a single time. About 6.7% of the sample comes from the top ten. This specimen was PBMCs, taken before ibrutinib treatment. These receptors were taken from a human donor with chronic lymphocytic leukemia.

This chain links TRBV30 with TRBJ1-2; 7 bases are shared with TRBD1. Germline V gives CDR1 GTSNPN, CDR2 SVGIG (reference sequence). The ends lost 0 bases at V and 7 bases at J; junction bases unmatched: 8. CDR3 length: 14 amino acids. This chain's CDR3 is CAWSVGTVIGGYTF. The CDR3 bases are TGTGCCTGGAGTGTAGGGACAGTCATTGGTGGCTACACCTTC. Filled out from reference TRBV30 and TRBJ1-2, the complete variable domain reads SQTIHQWPATLVQPVGSPLSLECTVEGTSNPNLYWYRQAAGRGLQLLFYSVGIGQISSEVPQNLSASRPQDRQFILSSKKLLLSDSGFYLCAWSVGTVIGGYTFGSGTRLTVV.

V is TRBV2 and J is TRBJ2-1; 10 bases agree with TRBD1. The germline gives CDR1 SNHLY, CDR2 FYNNEI. The CDR3 length is 15 residues. V dropped 6 bases and J dropped 5; count of bases not matched to a gene: 7. The CDR3 here is CASRTGTGVNNEQFF. In DNA form, the CDR3 reads TGTGCCAGCAGGACCGGGACAGGGGTCAACAATGAGCAGTTCTTC.

CDR3 in amino acids: CASSRGLADYNNEQFF. CDR3 coding DNA: TGTGCCAGCAGCCGTGGACTAGCGGATTACAATAATGAGCAGTTCTTC. The chain combines TRBV11-2 with TRBJ2-1; 10 nucleotides align to TRBD2. Trimming at V came to 5 bases and at J to 7 bases, leaving 11 bases not matched to a gene. Per germline, CDR1 SGHAT and CDR2 FQNNGV. The CDR3 sequence is 16 residues long.

V is TRBV27 and J is TRBJ1-2; D is undetermined. Trimming took off 0 bases at V and 1 base at J, with 6 bases between the two ends. The germline gives CDR1 MNHEY, CDR2 SMNVEV (reference sequence). The CDR3 contains 14 residues. The CDR3 DNA reads as TGTGCCAGCAGTTTATCCTCCGTTAACTATGGCTACACCTTC. Amino acids: CASSLSSVNYGYTF.

This clone was observed a few times. The J gene is TRBJ1-1, the V gene TRBV6-5; no clear D. CDR1 and CDR2 from the germline V gene are MNHEY and SVGAGI. Trimming took off 4 bases at V and 5 bases at J, with 8 bases between the two ends. The CDR3 is 12 amino acids. The CDR3 is CASSSGWTEAFF. In nucleotides, the CDR3 is TGTGCCAGCAGTTCTGGGTGGACTGAAGCTTTCTTT.

J is TRBJ2-1 and V is TRBV9, with 8 bases matching TRBD1. V gave up 3 bases and J gave up 7 bases; unmatched junction bases: 15. Germline V gene lookup returns CDR1 SGDLS and CDR2 YYNGEE. The CDR3 spans 17 residues. CDR3 coding DNA: TGTGCCAGCAGCGCGGGGGTGGGCAGGGGGCGCCGGAATGAGCAGTTCTTC. It specifies CASSAGVGRGRRNEQFF.

V gene TRBV4-3 combines with J gene TRBJ2-2; TRBD2 agrees at 12 bases. Germline trimming cut 1 base from V and 6 bases from J; bases unmatched to any gene: 6. The CDR3 spans 17 residues. Germline V lookup: CDR1 LGHNA, CDR2 YSLEER. DNA of the CDR3: TGCGCCAGCAGCCAAGTGCCGAGACTAGCGGGAGCCGGGGAGCTGTTTTTT. Translating it yields CASSQVPRLAGAGELFF.

The rearrangement joins TRBV7-8 to TRBJ2-7, with a possible D match to TRBD2 (5 bases). V was clipped by 5 bases and J by 2 bases, with 10 bases between them. The CDR3 totals 13 residues. Germline V gene sequence: CDR1 SGHVS, CDR2 FQNEAQ. The CDR3 loop reads CASSRGPPYEQYF. CDR3 bases: TGTGCCAGCAGCCGGGGTCCTCCCTACGAGCAGTACTTC.

The chain is built from TRBV10-2 and TRBJ2-1; D not resolved. V lost 5 bases to trimming and J lost 8 bases, with 13 bases between them. The germline gives CDR1 WSHSY, CDR2 SAAADI. CDR3 length: 13 residues. The DNA for the CDR3 is TGCGCCAGCAGTCCTAGTGGCCTCCATGAGCAGTTCTTC. Protein product: CASSPSGLHEQFF.

The rearrangement joins TRBV11-2 to TRBJ2-2; D is ambiguous. This CDR3 is built from 14 residues. Between the trimmed V and J ends, which lost 0 bases and 6 bases, there was a span of 8 bases. Germline V gives CDR1 SGHAT, CDR2 FQNNGV. The CDR3 loop is CASSLDTGAGELFF. DNA for the CDR3: TGTGCCAGCAGCTTAGATACTGGGGCCGGGGAGCTGTTTTTT.

This clone has more than one count but fewer than ten. The CDR3 DNA sequence: TGTGCCAGCAGCGTAGCAGGGAGTAACTACGAGCAGTACTTC. Amino acid sequence: CASSVAGSNYEQYF. V and J are TRBV9 and TRBJ2-7; possibly TRBD1 or TRBD2 for D (5 bases each). V shed 0 bases and J shed 3 bases, with 10 bases lying between them. In germline, CDR1 is SGDLS, CDR2 YYNGEE. The CDR3 contains 14 residues.

This clone has only a few counts. This chain links TRBV27 with TRBJ2-4, with D maybe TRBD1 (5 bases). The CDR3 spans 14 residues. Germline CDR1 and CDR2: MNHEY and SMNVEV (reference sequence). Trimming removed 8 bases from V and 5 bases from J, with 16 bases in between. The CDR3 DNA reads TGTGCCAGCCGGGCCAGGGTATACGAAAACATTCAGTACTTC. Its translation: CASRARVYENIQYF.

This clone has a single count. Here the CDR3 reads CASCRDRGRGEKLFF. Written as DNA, the CDR3 is TGTGCCAGCTGCCGGGACAGGGGGCGCGGTGAAAAACTGTTTTTT. The chain couples TRBV9 to TRBJ1-4; 12 bases agree with TRBD1. The J segment lost 7 bases and the V segment lost 7 bases, leaving 8 bases of the junction unmatched. The CDR3 totals 15 residues. Germline CDR1 reads SGDLS; CDR2 reads YYNGEE.

The chain couples TRBV18 to TRBJ2-7; D is ambiguous. Trimming stripped 4 bases from V and 5 bases from J, with 15 bases between. The CDR3 loop spans 14 amino acids. Germline values: CDR1 KGHSH, CDR2 LQKENI. The CDR3 bases are TGTGCCAGCTCACGGGTGGTAAGCTTCCACGAGCAGTACTTC. Protein: CASSRVVSFHEQYF.

CDR3 nucleotide sequence: TGTGCCAGCACCGGCGACAGGGGTTTCTATGGCTACACCTTC. This gives the protein CASTGDRGFYGYTF. This chain uses TRBV4-2 with TRBJ1-2; 8 bases match TRBD1. The CDR3 length is 14 residues. V gave up 7 bases and J gave up 4 bases; unmatched junction bases: 8. Germline assignment: CDR1 LGHNA and CDR2 YNFKEQ.

V gene TRBV19 combines with J gene TRBJ2-3, with TRBD2 matching over 8 bases. V gave up 4 bases and J gave up 1 base; unmatched junction bases: 7. Germline V CDR1 and CDR2: LNHDA, SQIVND (reference sequence). This CDR3 is 16 amino acids long. The CDR3 reads CASSNRGGRGTDTQYF. As DNA, the CDR3 is TGTGCCAGTAGTAACCGGGGGGGACGCGGCACAGATACGCAGTATTTT.

The DNA of the CDR3 is TGTGCCAGTAGTAAGACTGTCTATGGCTACACCTTC. Translation: CASSKTVYGYTF. The chain links TRBV19 to TRBJ1-2; the D is unclear. Trimming left V 4 bases short and J 4 bases short, with 7 bases between. This CDR3 comprises 12 residues. In germline, CDR1 is LNHDA, CDR2 SQIVND (reference sequence). The full variable domain, with the rest looked up from reference TRBV19 and TRBJ1-2, is DGGITQSPKYLFRKEGQNVTLSCEQNLNHDAMYWYRQDPGQGLRLIYYSQIVNDFQKGDIAEGYSVSREKKESFPLTVTSAQKNPTAFYLCASSKTVYGYTFGSGTRLTVV.

This clone has more than one count but fewer than ten. The CDR3 reads CASSPHDRRANEQYF. In nucleotides, the CDR3 is TGTGCCAGCAGCCCCCATGACAGGCGTGCCAACGAGCAGTACTTC. The gene calls are TRBV4-2 and TRBJ2-7, with D tentatively TRBD1 (6 bases). Germline V gives CDR1 LGHNA, CDR2 YNFKEQ. The CDR3 is 15 amino acids. V dropped 4 bases and J dropped 5 bases, with 18 bases sitting between them.

The chain recombines TRBV5-4 with TRBJ1-2; D is unresolved. Between the trimmed V and J ends, which lost 3 bases and 5 bases, there was a span of 14 bases. The CDR3 runs 14 residues. CDR1 and CDR2 (germline): SGHNT, YYREEE (reference sequence). CDR3 protein: CASSSTGVSYGYTF. The CDR3 coding sequence is TGTGCCAGCAGCTCAACCGGCGTGAGTTATGGCTACACCTTC.

This clone was seen only a few times. The chain has TRBV16 and TRBJ1-5; possibly TRBD1 for D (5 bases). The CDR3 totals 15 residues. The V end lost 0 bases, the J end lost 5 bases, and 11 bases lay between the germline ends. The germline gives CDR1 KGHSY, CDR2 FQNENV. The DNA for the CDR3 is TGTGCCAGCAGCCAATCCTCAGGGCGAGATCAGCCCCAGCATTTT. Residues: CASSQSSGRDQPQHF.

The chain is built from TRBV11-2 and TRBJ1-2; no reliable D call. The CDR3 extends over 12 amino acids. V was cut by 2 bases and J by 3 bases, with 4 bases left in between. The germline V gene encodes CDR1 SGHAT and CDR2 FQNNGV. Written as DNA, the CDR3 is TGTGCCAGCAGCTTATGGTACTATGGCTACACCTTC. It is translated as CASSLWYYGYTF. Using reference TRBV11-2 and TRBJ1-2 for the parts outside the CDR3, the full variable domain is EAGVAQSPRYKIIEKRQSVAFWCNPISGHATLYWYQQILGQGPKLLIQFQNNGVVDDSQLPKDRFSAERLKGVDSTLKIQPAKLEDSAVYLCASSLWYYGYTFGSGTRLTVV.

This clone was found once. The J gene is TRBJ2-5, the V gene TRBV9; no clear D gene. The germline gives CDR1 SGDLS, CDR2 YYNGEE. The CDR3 runs to 14 residues. The V end was cut by 0 bases, the J end by 1 base, with 7 bases between. The CDR3 DNA is TGTGCCAGCAGCGTAGCGGCCTTCCAAGAGACCCAGTACTTC. Encoded protein: CASSVAAFQETQYF. Full variable domain (outside the CDR3, taken from reference TRBV9 and TRBJ2-5): DSGVTQTPKHLITATGQRVTLRCSPRSGDLSVYWYQQSLDQGLQFLIQYYNGEERAKGNILERFSAQQFPDLHSELNLSSLELGDSALYFCASSVAAFQETQYFGPGTRLLVL.

The rearrangement joins TRBV6-1 to TRBJ2-7; D is possibly TRBD1 or TRBD2 (5 bases each). V was shortened by 2 bases and J by 2 bases, with 13 bases between the two germline ends. The CDR3 consists of 15 residues. CDR1 and CDR2 (germline): MNHNS, SASEGT. CDR3 bases: TGTGCCAGCAGTGAATCCCCAGGGAGTCCCTACGAGCAGTACTTC. This encodes CASSESPGSPYEQYF.

This clone was found once. The rearrangement joins TRBV5-5 to TRBJ1-4; 7 nucleotides align to TRBD1. With V trimmed by 3 bases and J by 6 bases, 8 bases remained unmatched. The length of the CDR3 is 15 residues. CDR1 is SGHKS and CDR2 is YYEKEE in the germline V gene (reference sequence). Here the CDR3 DNA reads TGTGCCAGCAGCTGGAGACAGGGATCGGATGAAAAACTGTTTTTT. Protein: CASSWRQGSDEKLFF.

CDR3 region: CASSVEGHAQPQHF. The CDR3 DNA follows: TGTGCCAGCAGCGTAGAGGGTCATGCGCAGCCCCAGCATTTT. The chain is built from TRBV9 and TRBJ1-5; D remains unclear. The CDR3 loop spans 14 amino acids. V was trimmed by 0 bases and J by 7 bases, leaving 11 bases between them. Germline CDR1 SGDLS, CDR2 YYNGEE. The full variable domain, its missing parts supplied by reference TRBV9 and TRBJ1-5, is DSGVTQTPKHLITATGQRVTLRCSPRSGDLSVYWYQQSLDQGLQFLIQYYNGEERAKGNILERFSAQQFPDLHSELNLSSLELGDSALYFCASSVEGHAQPQHFGDGTRLSIL.

J is TRBJ2-7 and V is TRBV11-2; 8 bases match TRBD2. The CDR3 loop spans 18 amino acids. J was trimmed by 1 base and V by 0 bases; bases with no gene match: 11. CDR1 and CDR2 from the germline V gene are SGHAT and FQNNGV. CDR3 coding DNA: TGTGCCAGCAGCTTAGAAGCCGTTCGGACGGGAGGGTCCTACGAGCAGTACTTC. Protein sequence: CASSLEAVRTGGSYEQYF.